The 6 T cell receptor beta chains below all came from one sample that was sequenced in a study of T cells in Graves' hyperthyroidism and ophthalmopathy. From RNA transcripts, TCR beta CDR3 regions were amplified. The TCR CDR3 was amplified in a first-round RT-PCR using the HTBI primer set. In TCRdb, the multiplex PCR reads were re-called with MiXCR into one record per CDR3 protein. The table includes 350,000 to 400,000 distinct CDR3 sequences, approximately 15% detected once. The material sequenced was blood. These receptor sequences come from a woman aged 25-40 years with Graves' hyperthyroidism.

V usage is TRBV7-6 and J usage is TRBJ2-2; 8 bases match TRBD1. CDR1 is SGHVS, CDR2 FNYEAQ, per germline. The CDR3 totals 15 residues. J was trimmed by 5 bases and V by 6 bases; bases with no gene match: 8. The CDR3 here is CASRPGQGLTGELFF. CDR3 nucleotides: TGTGCCAGCAGACCTGGACAGGGTTTAACCGGGGAGCTGTTTTTT.

This clonotype has ten or more counts. The chain joins TRBV5-1 to TRBJ2-1; no clear D. In germline, CDR1 is SGHRS, CDR2 YFSETQ. This CDR3 has 15 amino acids. V lost 1 base, J lost 7 bases, and 15 bases lay in between. The CDR3 loop reads CASSLMTAPRNEQFF. The DNA for the CDR3 is TGCGCCAGCAGCTTGATGACGGCCCCCCGTAATGAGCAGTTCTTC. Full variable domain (missing parts from reference TRBV5-1 and TRBJ2-1): KAGVTQTPRYLIKTRGQQVTLSCSPISGHRSVSWYQQTPGQGLQFLFEYFSETQRNKGNFPGRFSGRQFSNSRSEMNVSTLELGDSALYLCASSLMTAPRNEQFFGPGTRLTVL.

At least ten counts were recorded for this clonotype. The chain joins TRBV2 to TRBJ2-7, with 10 bases lining up with TRBD2. V was clipped by 6 bases and J by 0 bases; unmatched bases: 14. The V gene's germline CDR1 is SNHLY and CDR2 FYNNEI. This CDR3 has 18 amino acids. The CDR3 nucleotides read TGTGCCAGCAGACCGGGATTAGCGGGAGGAATGAGCTCCTACGAGCAGTACTTC. Protein sequence: CASRPGLAGGMSSYEQYF.

With regard to this clonotype: A much more abundant neighbour one base away suggests this may be a read error. The chain carries TRBV7-9 and TRBJ2-1, with D tentatively TRBD2 (7 bases). The CDR3 covers 18 residues. V lost 5 bases, J lost 2 bases, and 22 bases lay in between. The germline CDR1 and CDR2 sequences are SEHNR and FQNEAQ (reference sequence). The CDR3 spells CASSPTGLLGGPYNEQFF. The CDR3, as DNA: TGTGCCAGCAGCCCTACCGGACTTCTCGGGGGGCCCTACAATGAGCAGTTCTTC. Full variable domain (outside the CDR3, taken from reference TRBV7-9 and TRBJ2-1): DTGVSQNPRHKITKRGQNVTFRCDPISEHNRLYWYRQTLGQGPEFLTYFQNEAQLEKSRLLSDRFSAERPKGSFSTLEIQRTEQGDSAMYLCASSPTGLLGGPYNEQFFGPGTRLTVL.

The genes are TRBV15 and TRBJ2-1, with D hard to call. With the DNA end fitting TRBJ2-7 better, the J assignment may be wrong. CDR1 is LNHNV, CDR2 YYDKDF, per germline (reference sequence). The CDR3 is 15 amino acids. The CDR3 loop is CATSSIGDSYNEQYF. The DNA of the CDR3 is TGTGCCACCAGCAGCATCGGTGACTCCTACAATGAGCAGTACTTC.

This clonotype was counted ten times or more. The V call is TRBV30, the J call TRBJ2-2; unclear D gene. With 5 bases removed from V and 6 bases from J, the gap between germline ends came to 16 bases. In germline, CDR1 is GTSNPN, CDR2 SVGIG (reference sequence). CDR3 length: 14 amino acids. The CDR3 region is CAWAGRWVPGELFF. The CDR3 bases are TGTGCCTGGGCCGGGCGTTGGGTGCCCGGGGAGCTGTTTTTT.